Shown below are 24 T cell receptor beta chains from a single sample sequenced in a study of CD8 T cells in Susac syndrome. The RNA, roughly 0.45 to 1 ug, was put through reverse transcription using random hexamers. Using its own MiXCR run on the immunoSEQ multiplex PCR reads, TCRdb lists one record per CDR3 protein. The sample yields about 180,000 distinct CDR3 sequences, over 90% seen once. Sequenced material: CD4+ T cells from PBMCs. These receptors originate from a human donor with Susac syndrome.

The gene calls are TRBV30 and TRBJ2-7; TRBD1 might be the D (5 bases). Germline loops: CDR1 GTSNPN, CDR2 SVGIG (reference sequence). V lost 2 bases and J 0 bases, leaving 14 bases between the germline ends. CDR3 length equals 15 residues. The CDR3 sequence: CAWSPDRAPSYEQYF. The CDR3, as DNA: TGTGCCTGGAGTCCTGACAGAGCACCCTCCTACGAGCAGTACTTC. The entire variable domain, with the rest obtained from reference TRBV30 and TRBJ2-7, is as follows: SQTIHQWPATLVQPVGSPLSLECTVEGTSNPNLYWYRQAAGRGLQLLFYSVGIGQISSEVPQNLSASRPQDRQFILSSKKLLLSDSGFYLCAWSPDRAPSYEQYFGPGTRLTVT.

The chain has TRBV10-3 and TRBJ2-7; TRBD1 matches 9 bases. This CDR3 is 15 amino acids long. Trimming cost V 10 bases and J 5 bases; bases outside gene matches: 15. In germline, CDR1 is ENHRY, CDR2 SYGVKD. The CDR3 here is CATAAWTGEGDEQYF. CDR3 bases: TGTGCCACGGCGGCCTGGACAGGGGAGGGAGACGAGCAGTACTTC.

The chain recombines TRBV5-1 with TRBJ2-2; D not certain. The CDR3 has 15 residues. V lost 4 bases and J 4 bases, leaving 14 bases between the germline ends. Looked up from germline, CDR1 is SGHRS and CDR2 is YFSETQ. This CDR3 reads CASSPGLSSTGELFF. In DNA form, the CDR3 reads TGCGCCAGCAGCCCCGGCCTATCGAGCACCGGGGAGCTGTTTTTT.

This chain links TRBV30 with TRBJ1-2; 8 bases align to TRBD1. The V and J ends lost 0 bases and 5 bases, in that order; junction bases with no gene match: 8. CDR1 is GTSNPN, CDR2 SVGIG, per germline (reference sequence). The CDR3 has 15 amino acids. CDR3 sequence (DNA): TGTGCCTGGAGTGTACGGCGGACAGGGAAGTATGGCTACACCTTC. Protein product: CAWSVRRTGKYGYTF. The full variable domain, with the rest looked up from reference TRBV30 and TRBJ1-2, is SQTIHQWPATLVQPVGSPLSLECTVEGTSNPNLYWYRQAAGRGLQLLFYSVGIGQISSEVPQNLSASRPQDRQFILSSKKLLLSDSGFYLCAWSVRRTGKYGYTFGSGTRLTVV.

The gene calls are TRBV2 and TRBJ1-5, with 11 positions matching TRBD1. The CDR3 covers 14 residues. V gave up 4 bases and J gave up 7 bases; unmatched junction bases: 3. CDR1 is SNHLY and CDR2 is FYNNEI in the germline V gene. The CDR3 here is CASSGTGGTQPQHF. The CDR3 DNA reads TGTGCCAGCAGTGGGACAGGGGGCACGCAGCCCCAGCATTTT.

This chain uses TRBV29-1 with TRBJ2-7; D possibly corresponds to TRBD2 (6 bases). Trimming left V 1 base short and J 7 bases short, with 11 bases between. The CDR3 sequence is 12 residues long. The V gene's germline CDR1 is SQVTM and CDR2 ANQGSEA. CDR3 in DNA: TGCAGCGTTGAAGGGACTACCCTTGAGCAGTACTTC. It translates to CSVEGTTLEQYF.

A single count supports this clonotype. The chain couples TRBV29-1 to TRBJ2-3; no clear D. The CDR3 has 15 amino acids. V lost 4 bases, J lost 3 bases, and 17 bases lay in between. CDR1 and CDR2 from the germline V gene are SQVTM and ANQGSEA. The CDR3 spells CSVGPSNRGTDTQYF. CDR3 sequence (DNA): TGCAGCGTTGGTCCCTCCAACCGAGGAACAGATACGCAGTATTTT.

The rearrangement joins TRBV5-1 to TRBJ1-6, with D tentatively TRBD1 (6 bases). CDR1 is SGHRS, CDR2 YFSETQ, per germline. V was pared by 4 bases and J by 9 bases, with 17 bases between. This CDR3 is 15 amino acids long. CDR3 DNA sequence: TGCGCCAGCAGCCGAGATACAGGGCTTGGTTCACCCCTCCACTTT. Translating it yields CASSRDTGLGSPLHF.

DNA of the CDR3: TGTGCCACCAGTGACACTCCGGGACAGGGGACTGGGGCCAACGTCCTGACTTTC. Residues: CATSDTPGQGTGANVLTF. The chain carries TRBV24-1 and TRBJ2-6, with 10 nucleotides matching TRBD1. V shed 4 bases, J shed 2 bases, and the junction held 7 bases outside the gene matches. The CDR3 is 18 residues long. CDR1 is KGHDR and CDR2 is SFDVKD in the germline V gene.

V gene TRBV20-1 combines with J gene TRBJ2-7; 9 bases are shared with TRBD2. Germline V lookup: CDR1 DFQATT, CDR2 SNEGSKA (reference sequence). The CDR3 consists of 14 residues. In nucleotides, the CDR3 is TGCACTGCGAGTAGCGGGAGTATCTCCTACGAGCAGTACTTC. Translating it yields CTASSGSISYEQYF.

The chain links TRBV4-1 to TRBJ2-2; D is tentatively TRBD1 or TRBD2 (5 bases each). The length of the CDR3 is 15 residues. Trimming cost V 4 bases and J 7 bases, with 16 bases left between them. Looked up from germline, CDR1 is MGHRA and CDR2 is YSYEKL. The CDR3 DNA sequence: TGCGCCAGCAGCCCCGGGACCCTAATTGGCGGGGAGCTGTTTTTT. Residues: CASSPGTLIGGELFF.

The rearrangement joins TRBV5-1 to TRBJ2-2; 7 bases fit TRBD2. With 4 bases clipped from V and 3 bases from J, the junction kept 9 bases outside the gene matches. CDR1 and CDR2 from the germline V gene are SGHRS and YFSETQ. The CDR3 loop spans 16 amino acids. CDR3 residues: CASSRLYGGDTGELFF. Written as DNA, the CDR3 is TGCGCCAGCAGCCGCCTCTATGGGGGGGACACCGGGGAGCTGTTTTTT. Looking up the rest from reference TRBV5-1 and TRBJ2-2 gives the full variable domain: KAGVTQTPRYLIKTRGQQVTLSCSPISGHRSVSWYQQTPGQGLQFLFEYFSETQRNKGNFPGRFSGRQFSNSRSEMNVSTLELGDSALYLCASSRLYGGDTGELFFGEGSRLTVL.

CDR3 DNA sequence: TGTGCCAGTAGTTCGCAGGGGGGCAATGAGCAGTTCTTC. Amino acids: CASSSQGGNEQFF. This sequence joins TRBV19 and TRBJ2-1, with TRBD1 as a possible D gene (7 bases). This CDR3 region has 13 residues. Trimming took 5 bases from V and 6 from J, leaving 11 bases between them. Per the germline V gene, CDR1 is LNHDA and CDR2 is SQIVND (reference sequence).

The CDR3 DNA follows: TGTGCCAGCAGCTTAGGGGACATTCGCCGTTCCTACAATGAGCAGTTCTTC. Protein product: CASSLGDIRRSYNEQFF. The genes are TRBV7-8 and TRBJ2-1; a possible D gene is TRBD1 (6 bases). Germline CDR1 is SGHVS and CDR2 is FQNEAQ. The CDR3 runs to 17 residues. Trimming removed 1 base from V and 1 base from J, with 14 bases in between.

The CDR3 reads CATRTGSGELFF. In nucleotides, the CDR3 is TGTGCCACCAGAACAGGGTCCGGGGAGCTGTTTTTT. The V gene is TRBV15, the J gene TRBJ2-2; D may be TRBD1 (6 bases). This CDR3 has 12 residues. With 6 bases removed from V and 6 bases from J, the gap between germline ends came to 8 bases. Per germline, CDR1 LNHNV and CDR2 YYDKDF (reference sequence).

This sequence joins TRBV4-1 and TRBJ2-1; the match to TRBD1 covers 8 bases. V shed 1 base, J shed 5 bases, and the junction held 4 bases outside the gene matches. Germline V gene lookup returns CDR1 MGHRA and CDR2 YSYEKL. The CDR3 extends over 15 amino acids. CDR3 in amino acids: CASSQGQGRHNEQFF. CDR3 nucleotide sequence: TGCGCCAGCAGCCAAGGACAGGGGAGGCACAATGAGCAGTTCTTC.

V is TRBV20-1 and J is TRBJ2-7; tentative D call: TRBD1 (6 bases). Trimming removed 0 bases from V and 5 bases from J, with 17 bases in between. The CDR3 consists of 15 residues. Germline loops: CDR1 DFQATT, CDR2 SNEGSKA (reference sequence). CDR3 bases: TGCAGTGCTAGAGATCAGTCGGCAGGGGCCGACGAGCAGTACTTC. This translates into CSARDQSAGADEQYF.

The chain is built from TRBV20-1 and TRBJ2-5; the match to TRBD1 covers 7 bases. V gave up 3 bases and J gave up 2 bases; unmatched junction bases: 6. The CDR3 runs 14 residues. Germline lookup yields CDR1 DFQATT and CDR2 SNEGSKA (reference sequence). The CDR3, as DNA: TGCAGTGCTAGTGTCTGGGACAGACAAGAGACCCAGTACTTC. This codes for CSASVWDRQETQYF.

The chain joins TRBV20-1 to TRBJ1-3; D not resolved. The V end was cut by 6 bases, the J end by 0 bases, with 21 bases between. CDR3 length: 17 residues. CDR1 and CDR2 (germline): DFQATT, SNEGSKA (reference sequence). As DNA, the CDR3 is TGCAGTGCGTCGATCGGGGTTGGTTTGAACTCTGGAAACACCATATATTTT. Translated, it gives CSASIGVGLNSGNTIYF.

Only a few counts were recorded for this clonotype. J is TRBJ2-5 and V is TRBV16; 7 bases align to TRBD2. Per germline, CDR1 KGHSY and CDR2 FQNENV. J lost 5 bases, V lost 0 bases, and 0 bases had no gene match. The CDR3 has 13 residues. Here the CDR3 DNA reads TGTGCCAGCAGCCAATCGCGGGGGGAGACCCAGTACTTC. It specifies CASSQSRGETQYF.

The chain couples TRBV6-2 or TRBV6-3 to TRBJ2-3, with D unclear. The germline gives CDR1 MNHEY, CDR2 SVGEGT. The CDR3 is 12 amino acids. Trimming stripped 6 bases from V and 7 bases from J, with 11 bases between. The CDR3 is CASSDRQYTQYF. The CDR3 coding sequence is TGTGCCAGCAGCGACCGCCAGTATACGCAGTATTTT.

The CDR3 nucleotides are TGCAGTGCTAGAGGGATCATGTACAATGAGCAGTTCTTC. This gives the protein CSARGIMYNEQFF. This chain links TRBV20-1 with TRBJ2-1; D is ambiguous. V was cut by 1 base and J by 4 bases, with 8 bases left in between. CDR1 DFQATT and CDR2 SNEGSKA come from the germline V gene (reference sequence). The CDR3 is 13 residues long.

This clonotype was detected only once. The V gene is TRBV20-1, the J gene TRBJ1-5; tentatively, D is TRBD1 (5 bases). The CDR3 loop spans 14 amino acids. V lost 0 bases, J lost 6 bases, and 12 bases lay in between. Germline V gene data show CDR1 as DFQATT and CDR2 as SNEGSKA (reference sequence). Here the CDR3 reads CSARDLRELQPQHF. The CDR3 coding sequence is TGCAGTGCTAGAGATCTCAGGGAGCTTCAGCCCCAGCATTTT.

This sequence joins TRBV20-1 and TRBJ1-1, with no clear D. Trimming removed 6 bases at V and 5 bases at J, with 16 bases between. Germline-derived CDR1 and CDR2 are DFQATT and SNEGSKA (reference sequence). This CDR3 region has 13 residues. The CDR3 DNA sequence: TGCAGTGCATACTGGGAATCTCGAACTGAAGCTTTCTTT. This sequence encodes CSAYWESRTEAFF.